These T cell receptor beta chains were read from a single sample in a study of somatic mutations in cytotoxic T cells in rheumatoid arthritis. Some clones are missing from TCRdb's copy, which holds only in-frame ones; the method was immunoSEQ multiplex PCR. The table shows approximately 5,500 clones, with roughly 80% occurring only once. Sequenced: CD8+ T cells sorted from blood. The receptors shown here come from an adult with rheumatoid arthritis. The CDR3 runs from the conserved cysteine through the conserved F or W. The order of the fields is V gene, D gene, clone size, J gene, CDR3 protein, CDR3 DNA. D genes are given only for firm matches. The size field is filled for only some rows; it gives once, few, many or a size class.

TRBV2	-	few	TRBJ1-1	CASSEWGVLAEAFF	TGTGCCAGCAGTGAATGGGGGGTATTGGCTGAAGCTTTCTTT
TRBV2	-	-	TRBJ1-5	CASTGVSTADQPQHF	TGTGCCAGCACCGGAGTATCCACAGCCGATCAGCCCCAGCATTTT
TRBV9	TRBD2	-	TRBJ2-3	CASSGASGGSTDTQYF	TGTGCCAGCAGCGGGGCTAGCGGGGGGAGTACAGATACGCAGTATTTT
TRBV19	-	-	TRBJ1-2	CASSTWTIFSANYGYTF	TGTGCCAGTAGTACGTGGACGATTTTTTCAGCTAACTATGGCTACACCTTC
TRBV25-1	-	once	TRBJ1-5	CASSELEGTGQPQHF	TGTGCCAGCAGTGAACTCGAGGGAACAGGACAGCCCCAGCATTTT
TRBV28	-	-	TRBJ2-2	CASSRGAGTGELFF	TGTGCCAGCAGTCGGGGGGCCGGGACCGGGGAGCTGTTTTTT
TRBV28	TRBD2	-	TRBJ2-3	CASSSLGGGPTQYF	TGTGCCAGCAGTTCCCTCGGGGGGGGGCCGACGCAGTATTTT
TRBV19	-	once	TRBJ2-1	CASTLGGNEQFF	TGTGCCAGTACCTTAGGCGGCAATGAGCAGTTCTTC
TRBV7-9	-	-	TRBJ2-5	CASSLWVGRVETQYF	TGTGCCAGCAGCCTCTGGGTTGGTCGGGTGGAGACCCAGTACTTC
TRBV9	-	-	TRBJ2-7	CASSVRGNEQYF	TGTGCCAGCAGCGTAAGAGGGAACGAGCAGTACTTC
TRBV12-5	-	-	TRBJ1-2	CASGLDRAADGYTF	TGTGCTAGTGGTTTGGATAGGGCCGCGGATGGCTACACCTTC
TRBV4-1	-	-	TRBJ2-7	CASSRRTGGAYEQYF	TGCGCCAGCAGCCGAAGAACGGGGGGCGCCTACGAGCAGTACTTC
TRBV4-1	-	-	TRBJ1-2	CASSQGPGLPGGYTF	TGCGCCAGCAGCCAAGGTCCAGGGCTCCCAGGGGGCTACACCTTC
TRBV9	TRBD1	-	TRBJ2-3	CASSVLPGQTHSSTDTQYF	TGTGCCAGCAGCGTCCTGCCGGGACAGACACATTCTAGCACAGATACGCAGTATTTT
TRBV27	TRBD2	-	TRBJ2-7	CASSLLLAGGIHEQYF	TGTGCCAGCAGCCTTCTCCTAGCGGGGGGGATACACGAGCAGTACTTC
TRBV5-4	TRBD1	-	TRBJ1-4	CASSKTGRKLFF	TGTGCCAGCAGCAAGACAGGGAGGAAACTGTTTTTT
TRBV27	TRBD1	-	TRBJ2-1	CASSRDRVFWNEQFF	TGTGCCAGCAGTAGGGACAGGGTTTTTTGGAATGAGCAGTTCTTC
TRBV10-2	TRBD2	-	TRBJ2-4	CASSESWTSGGTKNIQYF	TGCGCCAGCAGTGAGTCTTGGACTAGCGGGGGAACCAAAAACATTCAGTACTTC
TRBV9	-	medium-sized	TRBJ1-1	CASSVKGVNTEAFF	TGTGCCAGCAGCGTAAAAGGAGTGAACACTGAAGCTTTCTTT
TRBV27	-	-	TRBJ1-1	CASMEGMNTEAFF	TGTGCCAGCATGGAGGGAATGAACACTGAAGCTTTCTTT
TRBV13	TRBD1	-	TRBJ1-3	CASSPQDRDVYGNTIYF	TGTGCCAGCAGCCCTCAGGACAGGGACGTCTATGGAAACACCATATATTTT
TRBV19	TRBD2	-	TRBJ2-1	CASSTMGLAGGKPEQFF	TGTGCCAGTAGTACTATGGGACTAGCGGGGGGCAAGCCTGAGCAGTTCTTC
TRBV11-2	TRBD2	-	TRBJ2-2	CASSSSRGVAGELFF	TGTGCCAGCAGCTCGTCGCGGGGGGTTGCCGGGGAGCTGTTTTTT
TRBV1	-	once	TRBJ2-3	CTSSQRPGPVTDTQYF	TGCACCAGCAGCCAAAGGCCGGGGCCCGTAACAGATACGCAGTATTTT
TRBV28	-	-	TRBJ1-3	CASSFGVDSPSSGNTIYF	TGTGCCAGCAGTTTCGGAGTGGACAGCCCAAGCTCTGGAAACACCATATATTTT
TRBV27	-	few	TRBJ1-5	CASGGVPSNQPQHF	TGTGCCAGCGGGGGGGTGCCGAGCAATCAGCCCCAGCATTTT
TRBV30	TRBD2	-	TRBJ2-7	CACLPKLAGAYEQYF	TGTGCCTGTTTGCCGAAATTAGCGGGAGCCTACGAGCAGTACTTC
TRBV29-1	-	-	TRBJ1-2	CSVLNRFAGYTF	TGCAGCGTTCTTAACAGGTTCGCTGGCTACACCTTC
TRBV11-1	TRBD2	-	TRBJ2-1	CASSFLAGRNEQFF	TGTGCCAGCAGCTTCCTAGCGGGGCGCAATGAGCAGTTCTTC
TRBV18	TRBD1	-	TRBJ2-7	CASWGTGGGEQYF	TGTGCCAGCTGGGGGACAGGGGGCGGCGAGCAGTACTTC
TRBV21-1	-	-	TRBJ1-4	CASSKRGRYEKLFF	TGTGCCAGCAGCAAGAGGGGGCGGTATGAAAAACTGTTTTTT
TRBV11-2	TRBD2	-	TRBJ2-2	CASRVSGGARTGELFF	TGTGCCAGCAGAGTTAGCGGGGGGGCTAGGACCGGGGAGCTGTTTTTT